The sequence of this TCR beta chain was determined in a study of cytomegalovirus exposure and HLA in healthy donors. Overall study findings and caveats: Researchers reported in a later analysis that a missense DCLRE1C variant was tied to TCR beta V- and J-gene trimming.

As to this clone: Its antigen remains unidentified.

Trimming cost V 3 bases and J 1 base, with 8 bases left between them. This CDR3 has 14 residues. Per germline, CDR1 MNHNS and CDR2 SASEGT. PCR employed 60 Vbeta and 13 Jbeta primers. Method: immunoSEQ multiplex PCR; TCRdb's copy keeps in-frame clones and lacks some. The data show 150,000 to 170,000 clones, with 80% seen just once and 5.6% held by the top ten. This chain joins TRBV6-1 and TRBJ2-3; D remains unclear. The sequence came from a woman aged 40 to 50 in good health and CMV-seropositive. Sequenced input: PBMCs. The CDR3 here is CASSETLGTDTQYF. In DNA form, the CDR3 reads TGTGCCAGCAGTGAGACACTCGGCACAGATACGCAGTATTTT.